This T cell receptor (beta chain) appears in the sequencing data of a study of T cell responses to AZD1222 COVID-19 vaccine. General study findings and limits: No repertoire was sampled before or during the peak T cell response, only after it.

Profiled with immunoSEQ multiplex PCR; TCRdb holds only in-frame clones, not every one. The sample lists about 150,000 clones, 70% to 90% occurring once. With regard to this clone: Its antigen is not known.

The clonotype comes from an adult who had recovered from COVID-19. Material: peripheral blood, obtained after recovery from COVID-19.

CDR3: CASSSTGPSYEQYF. In nucleotides, the CDR3 is TGTGCCAGCAGCTCGACAGGGCCTTCCTACGAGCAGTACTTC. The chain carries TRBV3-1 (or the pseudogene TRBV3-2) and TRBJ2-7; TRBD1 matches at 7 bases. This CDR3 is 14 amino acids long. Germline V CDR1 and CDR2: LGHDT, YNNKEL (reference sequence). The V segment lost 5 bases and the J segment 1 base; nucleotides outside the gene matches: 5.